The 10 T cell receptor beta chains below all came from one sample that was sequenced in a study of shared clonotypes between healthy human individuals. The protocol was immunoSEQ multiplex PCR, while the TCRdb copy is restricted to in-frame clones and leaves out a portion. The sample lists roughly 1.4 million clones; around 98.5% were seen once. Source material: naive CD4+ T cells sorted from blood. The sample's subset: CD45RA+ positively selected. These receptors came from a man younger than 40 in good health.

This chain joins TRBV4-3 and TRBJ1-1; no firm D call. Germline assignment: CDR1 LGHNA and CDR2 YSLEER. CDR3 length: 16 amino acids. V lost 0 bases to trimming and J lost 0 bases, with 11 bases between them. The CDR3, as DNA: TGCGCCAGCAGCCAAGAGGTCTCGACATTGAACACTGAAGCTTTCTTT. Translated, it gives CASSQEVSTLNTEAFF.

The chain uses TRBV13 and TRBJ2-7; the match to TRBD2 covers 8 bases. The CDR3 has 14 amino acids. J gave up 5 bases and V 5 bases, and 8 bases lay outside the gene matches. Per germline, CDR1 PRHDT and CDR2 FYEKMQ (reference sequence). The CDR3 DNA is TGTGCCAGCAGCACCGCAGCGGGAGCTAACGAGCAGTACTTC. Protein sequence: CASSTAAGANEQYF.

The chain uses TRBV18 and TRBJ2-3; 10 nucleotides align to TRBD2. J gave up 6 bases and V 1 base, and 10 bases lay outside the gene matches. The CDR3 has 17 residues. The germline CDR1 and CDR2 sequences are KGHSH and LQKENI. CDR3: CASSPRVVSGRPDTQYF. Written as DNA, the CDR3 is TGTGCCAGCTCACCACGGGTAGTTAGCGGGAGGCCCGATACGCAGTATTTT.

This chain connects TRBV18 to TRBJ2-1, with 12 bases fitting TRBD2. V shed 8 bases, J shed 7 bases, and the junction held 15 bases outside the gene matches. This CDR3 region has 17 residues. Germline CDR1 and CDR2: KGHSH and LQKENI. The CDR3 DNA follows: TGTGCCAGCCGCGACACGTTGACTAGCGGGAGTTTAAATGAGCAGTTCTTC. Translation gives CASRDTLTSGSLNEQFF. Complete variable domain (other parts from reference TRBV18 and TRBJ2-1): NAGVMQNPRHLVRRRGQEARLRCSPMKGHSHVYWYRQLPEEGLKFMVYLQKENIIDESGMPKERFSAEFPKEGPSILRIQQVVRGDSAAYFCASRDTLTSGSLNEQFFGPGTRLTVL.

This clone was counted once. J is TRBJ2-3 and V is TRBV5-1, with D unresolved. V was clipped by 7 bases and J by 2 bases, with 14 bases between them. CDR3 length: 14 amino acids. Looked up from germline, CDR1 is SGHRS and CDR2 is YFSETQ. In DNA form, the CDR3 reads TGCGCCAGCGTCAAGGGATTATCCACAGATACGCAGTATTTT. Encoded protein: CASVKGLSTDTQYF.

The rearrangement joins TRBV10-3 to TRBJ2-7, with D perhaps matching TRBD2 (6 bases). V was trimmed by 2 bases and J by 3 bases, leaving 17 bases between them. The length of the CDR3 is 16 residues. The germline V gene encodes CDR1 ENHRY and CDR2 SYGVKD. CDR3 sequence: CAISEGLMGRGYEQYF. Written as DNA, the CDR3 is TGTGCCATCAGTGAGGGCCTCATGGGGCGGGGCTACGAGCAGTACTTC.

Comment on this clone: An end of the junction differs from the germline gene, which may be a read error. The gene calls are TRBV7-7 and TRBJ2-1; unclear D gene. CDR1 is SSHAT and CDR2 is FNYEAQ in the germline V gene (reference sequence). This CDR3 comprises 13 residues. CDR3 protein: CASSLGRSDEQFF. CDR3 bases: TGTGCTAGCAGCCTCGGACGCTCAGATGAGCAGTTCTTC.

This chain links TRBV14 with TRBJ1-2; D uncertain. Per germline, CDR1 SGHDN and CDR2 FVKESK. The length of the CDR3 is 11 residues. V was cut by 4 bases and J by 5 bases, with 5 bases left in between. CDR3 residues: CASSPGYGYTF. DNA of the CDR3: TGTGCCAGCAGCCCCGGATATGGCTACACCTTC.

This chain connects TRBV19 to TRBJ1-2; no reliable D call. V dropped 0 bases and J dropped 7 bases, with 12 bases sitting between them. The CDR3 has 14 amino acids. The germline V gene has CDR1 LNHDA and CDR2 SQIVND (reference sequence). Here the CDR3 reads CASSIEGSSVGYTF. The CDR3 nucleotides are TGTGCCAGTAGTATAGAAGGCAGTTCGGTTGGCTACACCTTC.

V gene TRBV19 combines with J gene TRBJ1-4, with a weak D call TRBD1 (6 bases). Germline assignment: CDR1 LNHDA and CDR2 SQIVND (reference sequence). The CDR3 consists of 13 residues. Trimming cost V 4 bases and J 6 bases, with 9 bases left between them. CDR3 in amino acids: CASSRGRDEKLFF. The CDR3 nucleotides are TGTGCCAGTAGTAGGGGGCGCGATGAAAAACTGTTTTTT.